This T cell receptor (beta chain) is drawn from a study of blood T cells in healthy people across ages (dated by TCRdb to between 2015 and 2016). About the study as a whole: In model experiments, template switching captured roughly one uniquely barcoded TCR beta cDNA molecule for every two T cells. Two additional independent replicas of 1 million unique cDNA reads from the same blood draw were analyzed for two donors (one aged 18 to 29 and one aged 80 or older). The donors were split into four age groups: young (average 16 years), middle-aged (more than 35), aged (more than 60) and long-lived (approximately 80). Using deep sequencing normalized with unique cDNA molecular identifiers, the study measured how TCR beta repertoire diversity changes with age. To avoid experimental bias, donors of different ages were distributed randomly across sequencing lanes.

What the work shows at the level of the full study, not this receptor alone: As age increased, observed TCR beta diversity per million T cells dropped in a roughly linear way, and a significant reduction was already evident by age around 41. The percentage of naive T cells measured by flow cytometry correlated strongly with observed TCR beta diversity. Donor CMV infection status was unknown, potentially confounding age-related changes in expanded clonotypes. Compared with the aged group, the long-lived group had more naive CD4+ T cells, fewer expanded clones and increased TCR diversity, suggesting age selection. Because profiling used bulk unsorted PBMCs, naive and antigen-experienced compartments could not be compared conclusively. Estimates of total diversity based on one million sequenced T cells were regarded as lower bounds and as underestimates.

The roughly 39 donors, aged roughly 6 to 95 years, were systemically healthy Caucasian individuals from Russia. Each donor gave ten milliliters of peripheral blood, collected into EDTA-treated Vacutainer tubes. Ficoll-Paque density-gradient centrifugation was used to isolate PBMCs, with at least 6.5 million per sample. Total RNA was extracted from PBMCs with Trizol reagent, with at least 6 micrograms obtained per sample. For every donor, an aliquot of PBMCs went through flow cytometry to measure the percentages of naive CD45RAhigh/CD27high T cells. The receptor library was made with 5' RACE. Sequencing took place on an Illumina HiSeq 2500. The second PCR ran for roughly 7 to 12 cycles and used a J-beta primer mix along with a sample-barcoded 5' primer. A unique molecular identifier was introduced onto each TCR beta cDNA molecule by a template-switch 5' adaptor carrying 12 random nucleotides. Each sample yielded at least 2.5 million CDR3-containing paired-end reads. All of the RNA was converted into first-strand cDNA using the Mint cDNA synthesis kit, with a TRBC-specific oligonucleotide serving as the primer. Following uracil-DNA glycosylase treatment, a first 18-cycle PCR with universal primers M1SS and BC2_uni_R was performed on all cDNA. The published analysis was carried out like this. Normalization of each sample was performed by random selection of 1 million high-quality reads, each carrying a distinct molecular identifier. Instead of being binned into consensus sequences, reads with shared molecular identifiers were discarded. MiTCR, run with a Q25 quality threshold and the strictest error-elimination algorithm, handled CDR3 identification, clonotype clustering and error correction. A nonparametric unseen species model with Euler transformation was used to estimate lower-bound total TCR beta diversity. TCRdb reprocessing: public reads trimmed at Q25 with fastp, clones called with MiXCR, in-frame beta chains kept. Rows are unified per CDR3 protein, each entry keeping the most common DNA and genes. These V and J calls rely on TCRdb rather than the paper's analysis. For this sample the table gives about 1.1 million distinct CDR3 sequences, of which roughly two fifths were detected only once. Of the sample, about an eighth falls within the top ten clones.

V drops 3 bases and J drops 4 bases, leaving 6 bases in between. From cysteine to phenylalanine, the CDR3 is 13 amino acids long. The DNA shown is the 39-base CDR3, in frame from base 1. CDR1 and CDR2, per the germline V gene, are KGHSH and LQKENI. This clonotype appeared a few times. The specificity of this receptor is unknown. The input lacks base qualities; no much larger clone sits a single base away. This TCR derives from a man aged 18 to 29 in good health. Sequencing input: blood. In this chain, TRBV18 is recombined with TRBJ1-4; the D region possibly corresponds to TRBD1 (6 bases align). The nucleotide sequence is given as TGTGCCAGCTCACCGGACAGTAATGAAAAACTGTTTTTT. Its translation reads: CASSPDSNEKLFF. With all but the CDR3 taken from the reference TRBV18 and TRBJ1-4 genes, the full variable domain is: NAGVMQNPRHLVRRRGQEARLRCSPMKGHSHVYWYRQLPEEGLKFMVYLQKENIIDESGMPKERFSAEFPKEGPSILRIQQVVRGDSAAYFCASSPDSNEKLFFGSGTQLSVL.